This T cell receptor beta chain was sequenced in a study of Tregs in tolerant kidney transplant recipients. CD4+CD25+CD127- Tregs, CD4+CD25- non-Tregs, CD4 and CD8 cells were sorted. Turning to this clone: The read is 3 residues too short to cover the CDR3 end, so that end is filled in from the germline J gene.

Germline V gene data show CDR1 as GTSNPN and CDR2 as SVGIG (reference sequence). This CDR3 spans 15 amino acids. Trimming cost V 3 bases and J 1 base, with 13 bases left between them. Profiling relied on immunoSEQ multiplex PCR, and the TCRdb table lists in-frame clones only, not all of them. The listing records 45,000 to 55,000 clones. The chain is built from TRBV30 and TRBJ1-5, with a possible D match to TRBD1 (6 bases). The source was CD4+ T cells from blood, collected before the transplant. This sequence originates from a human donor who received a combined kidney and bone marrow transplant. CDR3 bases read: TGTGCCTGGAGCGCAGGGGATTTGAGCAATCAGCCC. Its protein is CAWSAGDLSNQP. The complete CDR3 protein is CAWSAGDLSNQPQHF.